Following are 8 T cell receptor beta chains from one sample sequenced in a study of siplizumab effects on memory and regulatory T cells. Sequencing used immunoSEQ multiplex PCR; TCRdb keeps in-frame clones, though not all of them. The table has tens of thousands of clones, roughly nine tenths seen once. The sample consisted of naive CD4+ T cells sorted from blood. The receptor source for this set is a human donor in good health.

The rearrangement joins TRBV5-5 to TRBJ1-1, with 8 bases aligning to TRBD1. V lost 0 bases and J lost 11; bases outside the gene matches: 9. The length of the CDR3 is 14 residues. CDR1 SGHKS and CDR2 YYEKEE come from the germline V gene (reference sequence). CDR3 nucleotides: TGTGCCAGCAGCTTGGGACAGGGGACGCCAGGGGCTTTCTTT. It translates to CASSLGQGTPGAFF.

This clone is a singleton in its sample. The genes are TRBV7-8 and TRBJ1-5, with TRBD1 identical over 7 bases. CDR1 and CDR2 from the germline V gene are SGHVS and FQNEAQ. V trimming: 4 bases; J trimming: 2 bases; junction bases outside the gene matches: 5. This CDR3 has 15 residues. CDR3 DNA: TGTGCCAGCAGCTATAGGACAGGCCGCAATCAGCCCCAGCATTTT. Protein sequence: CASSYRTGRNQPQHF.

The CDR3 nucleotides are TGTGCCAGCAGCTTGATACTAGCGCACAGGGCAGATACGCAGTATTTT. It translates to CASSLILAHRADTQYF. J is TRBJ2-3 and V is TRBV5-4; TRBD2 might be the D (7 bases). Trimming took 1 base from V and 4 from J, leaving 16 bases between them. The germline gives CDR1 SGHNT, CDR2 YYREEE (reference sequence). The CDR3 has 16 amino acids.

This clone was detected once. In nucleotides, the CDR3 is TGTGCCAGCAGCCAGGGGACTAGCGGGAAATACGAGCAGTACTTC. This translates into CASSQGTSGKYEQYF. J is TRBJ2-7 and V is TRBV7-2; 13 positions agree with TRBD2. This CDR3 region has 15 residues. The germline gives CDR1 SGHTA, CDR2 FQGNSA. V dropped 5 bases and J dropped 4; count of bases not matched to a gene: 5. The full variable domain, completed using reference TRBV7-2 and TRBJ2-7, is GAGVSQSPSNKVTEKGKDVELRCDPISGHTALYWYRQSLGQGLEFLIYFQGNSAPDKSGLPSDRFSAERTGGSVSTLTIQRTQQEDSAVYLCASSQGTSGKYEQYFGPGTRLTVT.

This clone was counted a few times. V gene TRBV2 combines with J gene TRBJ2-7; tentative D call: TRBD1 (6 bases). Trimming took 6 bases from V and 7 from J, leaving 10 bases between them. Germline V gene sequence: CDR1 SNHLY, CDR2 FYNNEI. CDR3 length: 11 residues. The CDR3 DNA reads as TGTGCCAGCAGAGGGGGTGTGGAGCAGTACTTC. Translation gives CASRGGVEQYF.

The CDR3 spells CASSYSNRARNTIYF. As DNA, the CDR3 is TGTGCCAGCAGTTACTCGAACAGGGCCAGAAACACCATATATTTT. The chain employs TRBV6-5 and TRBJ1-3, with D tentatively TRBD1 (6 bases). CDR3 length: 15 amino acids. Germline CDR1 reads MNHEY; CDR2 reads SVGAGI. V lost 0 bases and J 5 bases, leaving 11 bases between the germline ends.

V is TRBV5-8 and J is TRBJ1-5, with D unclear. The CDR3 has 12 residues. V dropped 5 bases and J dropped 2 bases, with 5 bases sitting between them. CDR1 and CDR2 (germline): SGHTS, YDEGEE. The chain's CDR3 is CASSWGNQPQHF. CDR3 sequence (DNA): TGTGCCAGCAGTTGGGGCAATCAGCCCCAGCATTTT.

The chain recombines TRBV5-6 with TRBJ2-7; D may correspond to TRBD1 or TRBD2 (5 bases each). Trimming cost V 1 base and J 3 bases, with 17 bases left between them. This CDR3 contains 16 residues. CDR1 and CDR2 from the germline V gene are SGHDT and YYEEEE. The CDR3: CASSLNLPGRNYEQYF. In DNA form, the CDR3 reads TGTGCCAGCAGCTTGAACCTTCCGGGGCGGAACTACGAGCAGTACTTC.